This T cell receptor beta chain was recorded in a study of Ad26.COV2.S vaccination and SARS-CoV-2 variants (dated by TCRdb to the early 2020s). At the level of the whole study: Vaccine-arm donors were drawn from COV1001, a multicentre, randomized, double-blind, placebo-controlled phase I-IIa trial of Ad26.COV2.S in healthy adults. Blinding of investigators to trial group allocation was maintained during experiments and outcome assessment. Sequencing of the TCRbeta repertoire served to evaluate the specificity and breadth of SARS-CoV-2-reactive T cell receptors following Ad26.COV2.S vaccination. A total of 32 samples were included in the TCR-sequenced set, comprising around 19 Ad26.COV2.S vaccine recipients, 5 placebo recipients and 8 SARS-CoV-2 convalescent individuals. Trial participants were randomized into five groups of five: low-dose or high-dose Ad26.COV2.S given once or twice, or placebo on both occasions. Ad26.COV2.S was administered intramuscularly at 5 x 10^10 or 1 x 10^11 viral particles, either as a single shot or as two shots given 56 days apart.

The germline V gene specifies SGHAT as CDR1 and FQNNGV as CDR2. V is cut by 0 bases and J by 4 bases, and the space between the germline ends is 7 bases. From the cysteine up to the phenylalanine, the CDR3 has a length of 14 residues. This entry keeps only the CDR3 DNA: 42 bases, framed from base 1. What the research found in general, with its limitations: After vaccination, substantial breadth of spike-specific CD8+ and CD4+ T cell responses was reported. Vaccine and placebo recipients had similar non-spike TCR breadth, a finding consistent with the vaccine containing only spike. Spike-specific TCR breadth was higher in Ad26.COV2.S recipients than in placebo recipients (P = 0.0014). The authors noted that the TCR breadth and depth analyses may have underestimated total T cell responses. The study lacked the statistical power to compare responses across vaccine doses or regimens.

This sample's treatment or condition label indicates: 19 received Ad26.COV2.S at low or high dose, single or two shots; about 5 received placebo; per-sample allocation not given. For vaccine and placebo recipients, the sequenced repertoires came from samples collected on day 63 after the first injection. Cohort 1b enrolled about two dozen adults aged 18-55 years at a single site in Boston, USA, between 29 July and 7 August 2020. As a vaccine, Ad26.COV2.S was a replication-incompetent adenovirus type 26 vector that expressed a prefusion-stabilized SARS-CoV-2 spike protein derived from the original Wuhan strain. As for this clone: The antigen this receptor binds is unknown. Base qualities were left out, and no much larger clone turns up one base away.

The immunoSEQ Assay was used to sequence TCRbeta CDR3 regions. After extraction, genomic DNA underwent amplification by bias-controlled multiplex PCR, followed by high-throughput sequencing. The paper's data handling went like this. Collapsing and filtering of sequences were performed to quantify the absolute abundance of each unique TCRbeta CDR3 region. Usable DNA was measured by amplifying reference genes present in all nucleated cells, and TCRbeta template counts were normalized to that usable DNA to estimate T cell fraction. Repertoire TCRs were annotated as SARS-CoV-2-specific when V gene, CDR3 amino acid sequence and J gene were exactly matched to a known reactive TCR set. MIRA supplied the reference SARS-CoV-2 TCR set, which was filtered for enrichment in COVID-19-positive ImmuneCODE repertoires so that public or cross-reactive TCRs were removed. Drawing on the MIRA antigens, annotated TCRs were analysed further at the level of specific ORF or position within ORF. Depth was the summed frequency of annotated unique rearrangements, while breadth was defined as annotated unique rearrangements over total unique productive rearrangements. TCR breadth was compared between groups using two-sided Wilcoxon rank-sum tests. The table was pulled from immuneACCESS by TCRdb, which kept in-frame rearrangements only. Such tables lose some clones; where checked, under half of the loss comes from unresolved V genes, and the rest has no known cause. Clonal size and the V and J genes are those of that table, whereas D and trimming came from the DNA. The sample records approximately 410,000 clones, approximately 90% of which are singletons. About 1.7% of the sample comes from the top ten.

This TCR was recovered from a person between 18 and 65 years old who received the Ad26.COV2.S COVID-19 vaccine or a placebo. This specimen consisted of peripheral blood, obtained in a trial of Ad26.COV2.S vaccine versus placebo. The rearranged chain carries TRBV11-2 and TRBJ2-1, with no D gene named confidently. The DNA sequence reads TGTGCCAGCAGCTTAGATCTAACTTACAATGAGCAGTTCTTC. The encoded protein is CASSLDLTYNEQFF.